The 29 T cell receptor beta chains given below trace back to one sample, sequenced in a study of blood T cells in healthy people across ages. For the second PCR, which ran for roughly 6 to 12 cycles, a sample-barcoded 5' primer and a J-beta primer mix were used. TCRdb re-derived calls from the 5' RACE reads in MiXCR, one entry per CDR3 protein. Here the sample spans 920,000 or so distinct CDR3 sequences, more than 40% being singletons. The sequencing sample was made of blood. Receptors originate from a woman aged 60 to 75 in good health.

This clonotype was seen a few times. The chain couples TRBV10-3 to TRBJ2-7; 8 nucleotides agree with TRBD2. With V trimmed by 6 bases and J by 7 bases, 8 bases remained unmatched. This CDR3 has 13 residues. CDR1 and CDR2 (germline): ENHRY, SYGVKD. DNA for the CDR3: TGTGCCATCAGGGGACTAGAGGTAGGGGAGCAGTACTTC. Its translation: CAIRGLEVGEQYF.

The rearrangement joins TRBV7-2 to TRBJ2-2; 8 bases fit TRBD2. The germline gives CDR1 SGHTA, CDR2 FQGNSA. CDR3 length equals 16 residues. The ends lost 3 bases at V and 3 bases at J; junction bases unmatched: 6. The CDR3 is CASSFRTSWYTGELFF. Here the CDR3 DNA reads TGTGCCAGCAGCTTCAGGACTAGCTGGTACACCGGGGAGCTGTTTTTT.

This clonotype was seen a few times. The J gene is TRBJ2-1, the V gene TRBV30; TRBD2 is a possible D gene (6 bases). V lost 5 bases, J lost 1 base, and 15 bases lay in between. In germline, CDR1 is GTSNPN, CDR2 SVGIG (reference sequence). This CDR3 region has 15 residues. The CDR3 here is CAWDFSGLSYNEQFF. Written as DNA, the CDR3 is TGTGCCTGGGATTTTAGCGGCCTTTCCTACAATGAGCAGTTCTTC.

This clonotype was found a few times. This sequence joins TRBV7-2 and TRBJ2-7; the match to TRBD1 covers 9 bases. CDR1 SGHTA and CDR2 FQGNSA come from the germline V gene. The V and J ends lost 1 base and 0 bases, in that order; junction bases with no gene match: 7. This CDR3 is built from 17 residues. DNA for the CDR3: TGTGCCAGCAGCTTAGGCCTCCCGGGACAGGGCTCCTACGAGCAGTACTTC. Protein: CASSLGLPGQGSYEQYF.

Only a few counts were recorded for this clonotype. The gene calls are TRBV12-3 or TRBV12-4 and TRBJ2-5; D uncertain. The CDR3 consists of 15 residues. Trimming cost V 1 base and J 1 base, with 10 bases left between them. The CDR3 DNA reads as TGTGCCAGCAGTTTAGGGTCGGTGATCCAAGAGACCCAGTACTTC. Residues: CASSLGSVIQETQYF.

The gene calls are TRBV3-1 and TRBJ1-5; D perhaps matches TRBD1 (6 bases). CDR3 length: 18 residues. The germline gives CDR1 LGHDT, CDR2 YNNKEL (reference sequence). The V end was cut by 0 bases, the J end by 0 bases, with 15 bases between. CDR3 DNA sequence: TGTGCCAGCAGCCAAGAAACAGGGAATTTTTATAGCAATCAGCCCCAGCATTTT. It specifies CASSQETGNFYSNQPQHF. Supplemented by reference TRBV3-1 and TRBJ1-5, the full variable domain reads DTAVSQTPKYLVTQMGNDKSIKCEQNLGHDTMYWYKQDSKKFLKIMFSYNNKELIINETVPNRFSPKSPDKAHLNLHINSLELGDSAVYFCASSQETGNFYSNQPQHFGDGTRLSIL.

The chain has TRBV24-1 and TRBJ1-5; D perhaps matches TRBD1 (5 bases). V was trimmed by 5 bases and J by 0 bases, leaving 13 bases between them. This CDR3 has 16 residues. The germline V gene encodes CDR1 KGHDR and CDR2 SFDVKD. Written as DNA, the CDR3 is TGTGCCACCAGTGCCTCGACAGACACTAGCAATCAGCCCCAGCATTTT. Its protein product is CATSASTDTSNQPQHF.

A word on this clonotype: Relative to the germline gene, one junction end is altered; a read error may explain this. The chain links TRBV28 to TRBJ2-5; no reliable D call. This CDR3 is 14 amino acids long. In germline, CDR1 is MDHEN, CDR2 SYDVKM. The CDR3 nucleotides read TGTGCCGGCAGCTCCTCTTGGATGGCAAGTGAGCAGTACTTC. This gives the protein CAGSSSWMASEQYF.

This clonotype was observed a handful of times. The rearrangement links TRBV7-9 to TRBJ2-3; D gene uncertain. V was clipped by 5 bases and J by 10 bases, with 1 base between them. The germline CDR1 and CDR2 sequences are SEHNR and FQNEAQ (reference sequence). The CDR3 is 8 residues long. The CDR3 protein is CASSPQYF. DNA of the CDR3: TGTGCCAGCAGCCCGCAGTATTTT.

V is TRBV7-9 and J is TRBJ1-6; a weak D match, TRBD1 (6 bases). This CDR3 spans 13 amino acids. V dropped 5 bases and J dropped 6 bases, with 8 bases sitting between them. Germline assignment: CDR1 SEHNR and CDR2 FQNEAQ (reference sequence). The CDR3 DNA reads as TGTGCCAGCAGCGACAGGTCTAATTCACCCCTCCACTTT. It yields the protein CASSDRSNSPLHF.

This clonotype was detected a few times. This chain joins TRBV5-1 and TRBJ2-5, with D perhaps matching TRBD1 (6 bases). The CDR3 runs to 15 residues. Germline V CDR1 and CDR2: SGHRS, YFSETQ. V lost 1 base and J lost 4, with 14 bases in between. The CDR3 DNA follows: TGCGCCAGCAGCTTGAGGGACATGGGCGTAGAGACCCAGTACTTC. As protein: CASSLRDMGVETQYF.

The chain combines TRBV28 with TRBJ2-7; 8 bases agree with TRBD1. Germline CDR1 is MDHEN and CDR2 is SYDVKM. V dropped 5 bases and J dropped 3; count of bases not matched to a gene: 12. The CDR3 consists of 16 residues. DNA for the CDR3: TGTGCCAGCAGTGCCATAACGGGACAGGCCTACTACGAGCAGTACTTC. This gives the protein CASSAITGQAYYEQYF.

This clonotype occurred a few times. The chain uses TRBV24-1 and TRBJ2-2, with D possibly being TRBD1 (6 bases). The germline V and J ends were trimmed by 4 bases and 0 bases, with 11 bases remaining between them. The germline V gene encodes CDR1 KGHDR and CDR2 SFDVKD. The CDR3 has 16 residues. Written as DNA, the CDR3 is TGTGCCACCAGTGACGACAGGCTTTCGAACACCGGGGAGCTGTTTTTT. This sequence encodes CATSDDRLSNTGELFF.

The CDR3 loop reads CSARGHRLSYEQYF. DNA for the CDR3: TGCAGTGCTAGAGGACACCGTCTCTCCTACGAGCAGTACTTC. The V and J genes are TRBV20-1 and TRBJ2-7; the D is unclear. V lost 1 base and J lost 0, with 10 bases in between. The CDR3 is 14 amino acids. CDR1 DFQATT and CDR2 SNEGSKA come from the germline V gene (reference sequence).

This clonotype has a handful of counts. The chain couples TRBV6-5 to TRBJ2-3, with 7 bases lining up with TRBD2. CDR1 is MNHEY and CDR2 is SVGAGI in the germline V gene. V lost 2 bases to trimming and J lost 2 bases; unmatched junction nucleotides: 7. CDR3 length: 16 amino acids. Written as DNA, the CDR3 is TGTGCCAGCAGTTACGGAGCGGGAACTTTCACAGATACGCAGTATTTT. As protein: CASSYGAGTFTDTQYF.

On this clonotype: No conserved phenylalanine or tryptophan ends this CDR3, so it is likely a read error. The chain recombines TRBV12-3 or TRBV12-4 with TRBJ2-3; 12 bases fit TRBD2. This CDR3 has 16 residues. V was pared by 6 bases and J by 4 bases, with 8 bases of the junction left unmatched. DNA of the CDR3: TGTGCCAGCAGGACTAGCGGGAGACCCCGGGCAGATACGCAGTATTCC. Its protein product is CASRTSGRPRADTQYS.

The gene calls are TRBV20-1 and TRBJ2-5, with 9 bases lining up with TRBD1. The CDR3 loop spans 13 amino acids. Germline V gene sequence: CDR1 DFQATT, CDR2 SNEGSKA (reference sequence). With 3 bases clipped from V and 5 bases from J, the junction kept 4 bases outside the gene matches. The CDR3 sequence is CSASRQGVETQYF. As DNA, the CDR3 is TGCAGTGCTAGCCGACAGGGGGTCGAGACCCAGTACTTC.

This rearrangement joins TRBV29-1 to TRBJ2-7; 7 positions match TRBD1. Germline V gene sequence: CDR1 SQVTM, CDR2 ANQGSEA. The CDR3 has 13 residues. V was pared by 6 bases and J by 3 bases, with 8 bases of the junction left unmatched. The CDR3 bases are TGCAGCGTCGCCGCCGGGACAGTCTACGAGCAGTACTTC. Protein sequence: CSVAAGTVYEQYF.

The chain employs TRBV3-1 and TRBJ2-3; 10 bases are shared with TRBD2. The CDR3 consists of 17 residues. Germline CDR1 reads LGHDT; CDR2 reads YNNKEL (reference sequence). V was clipped by 2 bases and J by 3 bases; unmatched bases: 8. The CDR3 sequence: CASSQTPFSGRTDTQYF. The CDR3 DNA reads as TGTGCCAGCAGCCAAACTCCGTTTAGCGGGAGGACAGATACGCAGTATTTT.

The rearrangement joins TRBV3-1 to TRBJ2-7; D remains unclear. The V end was cut by 6 bases, the J end by 2 bases, with 11 bases between. CDR1 LGHDT and CDR2 YNNKEL come from the germline V gene (reference sequence). The CDR3 contains 13 residues. CDR3: CASSPDPTYEQYF. The DNA of the CDR3 is TGTGCCAGCAGTCCCGACCCGACCTACGAGCAGTACTTC.

This clonotype appeared a single time. The chain has TRBV7-6 and TRBJ2-7; 9 nucleotides match TRBD1. There are 15 residues in the CDR3. V trimming: 5 bases; J trimming: 5 bases; junction bases outside the gene matches: 10. Germline CDR1 and CDR2: SGHVS and FNYEAQ. The CDR3 DNA sequence: TGTGCCAGCAGCCGCGGACAGGGGCCCTTCGACGAGCAGTACTTC. Translated: CASSRGQGPFDEQYF.

The chain is built from TRBV20-1 and TRBJ2-1, with D uncertain. The CDR3 sequence is 16 residues long. The ends were cut back, 0 bases at V and 7 bases at J, with 19 bases in the middle. Germline CDR1 DFQATT, CDR2 SNEGSKA (reference sequence). The CDR3 DNA reads TGCAGTGCTAGAGATCAGCAGACCCGACCCGGGAATGAGCAGTTCTTC. Translation: CSARDQQTRPGNEQFF.

This clonotype was found a few times. The chain employs TRBV10-3 and TRBJ1-6, with D unclear. V lost 8 bases to trimming and J lost 8 bases, with 16 bases between them. The CDR3 has 14 amino acids. Per germline, CDR1 ENHRY and CDR2 SYGVKD. CDR3 loop: CAIAHYPSDSPLHF. Here the CDR3 DNA reads TGTGCCATCGCACACTACCCGTCGGATTCACCCCTCCACTTT.

A note on this clonotype: Germline is not matched at one junction end, which may reflect a read error. The chain uses TRBV7-2 and TRBJ2-7; D remains ambiguous. The germline V gene encodes CDR1 SGHTA and CDR2 FQGNSA. The CDR3 runs 15 residues. The CDR3 nucleotides read TGTGCCAGCAGCAAACTGTGGAGTCTGGTCAATGAGCGGTACTTC. The encoded protein is CASSKLWSLVNERYF.

The chain uses TRBV7-2 and TRBJ2-1; 15 bases are shared with TRBD2. Trimming took 0 bases from V and 8 from J; bases not matched to a gene: 8. Germline V gene sequence: CDR1 SGHTA, CDR2 FQGNSA. This CDR3 has 18 residues. CDR3: CASSLARTSGRDLDEQFF. CDR3 nucleotide sequence: TGTGCCAGCAGCTTAGCCCGGACTAGCGGGAGGGACCTGGATGAGCAGTTCTTC.

This clonotype was observed once. A junction end diverges from the germline sequence, so it may reflect a read error. The rearrangement joins TRBV20-1 to TRBJ2-4, with 12 positions matching TRBD2. Germline-derived CDR1 and CDR2 are DFQATT and SNEGSKA (reference sequence). The CDR3 length is 15 residues. The chain's CDR3 is CSASQTSGSSYEQCF. The CDR3, as DNA: TGCAGTGCTAGCCAGACTAGCGGGAGTTCCTACGAGCAGTGCTTC.

The chain uses TRBV7-9 and TRBJ2-7, with no clear D. The assigned J gene may be wrong: the sequence end matches TRBJ2-5 better. There are 14 residues in the CDR3. The germline V gene has CDR1 SEHNR and CDR2 FQNEAQ (reference sequence). The CDR3 DNA follows: TGTGCCAGCAGCTTAGATATAGGCGGAGAGACCCAGTACTTC. This codes for CASSLDIGGETQYF.

This clonotype occurred once. The rearrangement joins TRBV5-1 to TRBJ2-3; 12 nucleotides line up with TRBD2. The ends lost 1 base at V and 5 bases at J; junction bases unmatched: 8. Per the germline V gene, CDR1 is SGHRS and CDR2 is YFSETQ. This CDR3 contains 17 residues. The CDR3 protein is CASSLLLAGGGGDTQYF. CDR3 nucleotide sequence: TGCGCCAGCAGCTTGCTACTAGCGGGAGGCGGCGGAGATACGCAGTATTTT.

V usage is TRBV12-3 or TRBV12-4 and J usage is TRBJ2-3, with 12 bases identical to TRBD2. The CDR3 is 15 residues long. V lost 7 bases to trimming and J lost 8 bases; unmatched junction nucleotides: 10. DNA for the CDR3: TGTGCCAGCACCTTACTAGCGGGGGGCTCCGGTACGCAGTATTTT. Its translation: CASTLLAGGSGTQYF.